These T cell receptor beta chains were read from a single sample in a study of Tregs in tolerant kidney transplant recipients. Only in-frame clones appear in the TCRdb table, and some are missing; sequencing was by immunoSEQ multiplex PCR. The sample includes roughly 69,000 clones, 70% to 90% seen only once; the top ten take about 0.37%. This specimen was CD4+ T cells from blood, taken before the transplant. Source of these receptors: a human donor who received a combined kidney and bone marrow transplant. Both conserved end residues are part of each CDR3. D genes are given only for firm matches. Size tells how often a clone was seen (once, few, many) or the class of an expanded clone, and some rows leave it out.

V	D	J	size	DNA	CDR3
TRBV30	-	TRBJ2-1	-	TGTGCCTGGAGTGTAGGCGGGACTCCCTACAATGAGCAGTTCTTC	CAWSVGGTPYNEQFF
TRBV2	TRBD2	TRBJ2-5	-	TGTGCCAGCAGTTACAGACTAGCGGGGAGGGTAGAGACCCAGTACTTC	CASSYRLAGRVETQYF
TRBV2	TRBD1	TRBJ2-7	-	TGTGCCAGCAGTAGGGACAGGGGAGTCTACGAGCAGTACTTC	CASSRDRGVYEQYF
TRBV7-6	TRBD1	TRBJ2-5	-	TGTGCCAGCAGCTTAGGGGGGACAGGGGAAGAGACCCAGTACTTC	CASSLGGTGEETQYF
TRBV7-3	TRBD1	TRBJ1-2	-	TGTGCCAGCAGCCCCGCAGGGGACAGGGACTATGGCTACACCTTC	CASSPAGDRDYGYTF
TRBV2	-	TRBJ2-2	-	TGTGCCAGCAGTGGGGGAGCGGGGAACACCGGGGAGCTGTTTTTT	CASSGGAGNTGELFF
TRBV6-5	-	TRBJ2-6	-	TGTGCCAGCTCTACAGACTCTGGGGCCAACGTCCTGACTTTC	CASSTDSGANVLTF
TRBV5-1	TRBD2	TRBJ2-3	-	TGCGCCAGCAGCTTGGGCCAGCGGGAGGGCGATACGCAGTATTTT	CASSLGQREGDTQYF
TRBV5-4	-	TRBJ2-1	-	TGTGCCAGCAGCTTGGACAGGGTGGCTAATGAGCAGTTCTTC	CASSLDRVANEQFF
TRBV7-8	TRBD2	TRBJ2-3	-	TGTGCCAGCAGCGTAGCCGGGACTAGCGACACAGATACGCAGTATTTT	CASSVAGTSDTDTQYF
TRBV7-3	TRBD2	TRBJ2-1	-	TGTGCCAGCAGCTTAACGCGGGAGGTTGGCAATGAGCAGTTCTTC	CASSLTREVGNEQFF
TRBV6-6	-	TRBJ1-2	-	TGTGCCAGCAAGAGTAACTATGGCTACACCTTC	CASKSNYGYTF
TRBV9	TRBD2	TRBJ2-7	once	TGTGCCAGCAGCGTAGGACTAGCGGGAGGCTTACACGAGCAGTACTTC	CASSVGLAGGLHEQYF
TRBV28	-	TRBJ1-5	-	TGTGCCAGCAGTTTCGAGGCGAGGTACAGGGCGGTTGCCCAGCATTTT	CASSFEARYRAVAQHF
TRBV5-1	TRBD2	TRBJ2-7	-	TGCGCCAGCAGCCCCGGGACTAGCGGGAGGAATTGGGAGCAGTACTTC	CASSPGTSGRNWEQYF
TRBV28	TRBD1	TRBJ1-1	-	TGTGCCAGCAGTTTATTCGGACAGGGGGCAACTGAAGCTTTCTTT	CASSLFGQGATEAFF
TRBV27	TRBD1	TRBJ2-7	-	TGTGCCAGCAGTCTGTCCCGGGACAGGACCTACGAGCAGTACTTC	CASSLSRDRTYEQYF
TRBV20-1	-	TRBJ2-1	once	TGCAGTGCCTCGGGGAAGGATGAGCAGTTCTTC	CSASGKDEQFF
TRBV5-1	-	TRBJ1-2	-	TGCGCCAGCAGCCTGACAGGAGCAACAACGGGAGGCTACACCTTC	CASSLTGATTGGYTF
TRBV28	-	TRBJ2-7	-	TGTGCCAGCAGTCTCTTGACTCGCTACGAGCAGTACTTC	CASSLLTRYEQYF
TRBV5-1	-	TRBJ1-1	-	TGCGCCAGCAGCTTGGGGTCAGTGAACACTGAAGCTTTCTTT	CASSLGSVNTEAFF
TRBV4-1	-	TRBJ1-5	few	TGCGCCAGCAGCCAACTTCAGGCCGTCGGATCGCCCCAGCATTTT	CASSQLQAVGSPQHF
TRBV19	TRBD1	TRBJ2-2	-	TGTGCCAGTAGTATGAGAGGGACAGCAAACACCGGGGAGCTGTTTTTT	CASSMRGTANTGELFF
TRBV6-1	TRBD1	TRBJ1-3	-	TGTGCCAGCAAGCAGGGGGCCTCTGGAAACACCATATATTTT	CASKQGASGNTIYF
TRBV5-6	TRBD2	TRBJ2-3	-	TGTGCCAGCAACGCGGGACTAGCCTCCACAGATACGCAGTATTTT	CASNAGLASTDTQYF
TRBV5-1	TRBD1	TRBJ1-5	-	TGCGCCAGCAGCACCGGACAGGGCGAACATCAGCCCCAGCATTTT	CASSTGQGEHQPQHF
TRBV7-8	-	TRBJ2-3	once	TGTGCCAGCAGCTCGAGGCTCCTACCCCTAGATACGCAGTATTTT	CASSSRLLPLDTQYF
TRBV29-1	TRBD1	TRBJ2-7	-	TGCAGCGTTGAGGGACAGGGCTCCGAGCAGTACTTC	CSVEGQGSEQYF
TRBV27	TRBD1	TRBJ1-4	-	TGTGCCAGCGGGGGACAGGGTATAAGGGGTGAAAAACTGTTTTTT	CASGGQGIRGEKLFF
TRBV6-5	TRBD1	TRBJ1-2	-	TGTGCCAGCAGTTACTCGCCACAGGGGGAAGGCTACACCTTC	CASSYSPQGEGYTF
TRBV9	-	TRBJ1-2	-	TGTGCCAGCAGCCCAGCCGGCTGGGGAGGAGGAGGCGGCGGGACCTATGGCTACACCTTC	CASSPAGWGGGGGGTYGYTF
TRBV23-1	TRBD2	TRBJ2-7	-	TGCGCCAGCAGTCGCTCGGCCGGGGCTAGCGGGAGGGTGGTGTACGAGCAGTACTTC	CASSRSAGASGRVVYEQYF
TRBV10-3	TRBD2	TRBJ2-5	-	TGTGCCATCAGCCCGGGACTAGCGGGGGAGACCCAGTACTTC	CAISPGLAGETQYF
TRBV7-2	TRBD2	TRBJ2-3	-	TGTGCCAGCAGCTCTAGCGGGATCGGGACAGATACGCAGTATTTT	CASSSSGIGTDTQYF
TRBV27	TRBD1	TRBJ2-5	-	TGTGCCAGCAGTCCGGACAGGGAGACCCAGTACTTC	CASSPDRETQYF
TRBV11-1	-	TRBJ2-3	few	TGTGCCAGCAGCCCCAGCGCAGATACGCAGTATTTT	CASSPSADTQYF
TRBV10-3	TRBD1	TRBJ2-7	-	TGTGCCATCAGTGGTGAGGGACAGGGGTCCTCCTACGAGCAGTACTTC	CAISGEGQGSSYEQYF
TRBV7-8	TRBD2	TRBJ2-7	-	TGTGCCAGCAGCTTACGGCCTAGCGGGACCCACTACGAGCAGTACTTC	CASSLRPSGTHYEQYF
TRBV19	-	TRBJ2-1	-	TGTGCCAGTAGTGGCGGCAGGGTCAGGAATGAGCAGTTCTTC	CASSGGRVRNEQFF
TRBV6-5	-	TRBJ2-2	-	TGTGCCAGCACCTACCTAGGAGAGCTGTTTTTT	CASTYLGELFF
TRBV6-5	-	TRBJ2-7	-	TGTGCCAGCAGCGCACCTGGCGAGGGTAAGAACGAGCAGTACTTC	CASSAPGEGKNEQYF